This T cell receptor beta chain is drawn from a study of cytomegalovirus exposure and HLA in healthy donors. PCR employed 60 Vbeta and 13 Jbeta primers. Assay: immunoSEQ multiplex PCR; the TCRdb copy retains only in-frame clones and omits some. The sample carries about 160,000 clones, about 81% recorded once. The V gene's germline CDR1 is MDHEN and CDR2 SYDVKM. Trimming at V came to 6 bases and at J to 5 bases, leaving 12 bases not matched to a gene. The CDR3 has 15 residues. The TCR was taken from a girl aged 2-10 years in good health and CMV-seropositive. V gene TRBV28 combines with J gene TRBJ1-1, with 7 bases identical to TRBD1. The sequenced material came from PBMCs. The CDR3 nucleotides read TGTGCCAGCAGGGCCCCGACAGGGTGGGATACTGAAGCTTTCTTT. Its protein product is CASRAPTGWDTEAFF.